These T cell receptor beta chains were read from a single sample in a study of radiotherapy plus CTLA-4 blockade in lung cancer. Using immunoSEQ multiplex PCR, the repertoire was profiled, and TCRdb retains in-frame clones only, with some absent. The sample yields almost 55,000 clones, 65% to 80% seen once. Sequenced material: peripheral blood, taken from a patient treated with radiotherapy plus ipilimumab. The receptors come from a human donor with non-small cell lung cancer who had a partial response to radiotherapy plus ipilimumab. Each CDR3 is given with its conserved first and last residue. A D gene is named only where the DNA matches it firmly. Clone sizes are given selectively: once, few, many, or a class where the clone is expanded.

CASSRQADTEAFF	TGTGCCAGCAGCCGACAGGCAGACACTGAAGCTTTCTTT	.	TRBV5-5	.	TRBJ1-1
CASSSSRAANEKLFF	TGTGCCAGCAGCTCGTCCAGGGCGGCTAATGAAAAACTGTTTTTT	.	TRBV11-2	.	TRBJ1-4
CASSQGTGSANYGYTF	TGCGCCAGCAGCCAAGGGACAGGGTCCGCTAACTATGGCTACACCTTC	TRBD1	TRBV5-1	.	TRBJ1-2
CASSPTGGNTGELVF	TGTGCCAGCAGCCCGACGGGGGGTAACACCGGGGAGCTGGTTTTT	TRBD2	TRBV6-5	once	TRBJ2-2
CSASQGLWEYGYTF	TGCAGCGCCAGCCAGGGACTTTGGGAATATGGCTACACCTTC	.	TRBV29-1	.	TRBJ1-2
CASSLTGGGDEQFF	TGTGCCAGCAGCTTAACAGGAGGGGGCGATGAGCAGTTCTTC	.	TRBV7-3	.	TRBJ2-1
CASSSHGQGGNEQFF	TGTGCCAGCAGCTCTCATGGACAGGGGGGTAATGAGCAGTTCTTC	TRBD1	TRBV11-3	.	TRBJ2-1
CASSRGQGDSPLHF	TGTGCCAGCAGCCGAGGACAAGGGGATTCACCCCTCCACTTT	.	TRBV11-1	.	TRBJ1-6
CASSSTDTQYF	TGTGCCAGCAGCTCGACTGATACGCAGTATTTT	.	TRBV7-9	.	TRBJ2-3
CASSPGGGSPYEQYF	TGTGCCAGCAGCCCCGGGGGGGGGTCCCCCTACGAGCAGTACTTC	TRBD2	TRBV5-4	.	TRBJ2-7
CASRDTNYNEQFF	TGTGCCAGCCGGGACACCAACTACAATGAGCAGTTCTTC	.	TRBV25-1	few	TRBJ2-1
CASSYSGSSSYNEQFF	TGTGCCAGCAGTTATTCAGGCTCCAGCTCCTACAATGAGCAGTTCTTC	.	TRBV6-5	.	TRBJ2-1
CAITGRGNTEAFF	TGTGCCATAACCGGGAGAGGGAACACTGAAGCTTTCTTT	.	TRBV28	.	TRBJ1-1
CASSQDQGATYEQYF	TGTGCCAGCAGCCAAGACCAGGGGGCGACTTACGAGCAGTACTTC	TRBD1	TRBV14	.	TRBJ2-7
CASSAARQGGNQPQHF	TGTGCCAGCAGTGCCGCGCGACAGGGGGGCAATCAGCCCCAGCATTTT	TRBD1	TRBV2	.	TRBJ1-5
CASSQDGHGGGNTIYF	TGCGCCAGCAGCCAAGATGGGCACGGGGGTGGAAACACCATATATTTT	.	TRBV4-1	.	TRBJ1-3
CAISESRLADNTGELFF	TGTGCCATCAGTGAGTCGAGACTAGCGGACAACACCGGGGAGCTGTTTTTT	TRBD2	TRBV10-3	once	TRBJ2-2
CASSGFRGGEQYF	TGTGCCAGCAGTGGATTTCGGGGAGGGGAGCAGTACTTC	TRBD2	TRBV6-1	.	TRBJ2-7
CASSLMAGGRFGELFF	TGTGCCAGCAGCTTAATGGCGGGGGGGCGATTCGGGGAGCTGTTTTTT	TRBD2	TRBV7-3	.	TRBJ2-2
CAINSGGAGETQYF	TGTGCCATCAATAGCGGGGGGGCCGGAGAGACCCAGTACTTC	TRBD2	TRBV10-3	.	TRBJ2-5
CASTATNEKLFF	TGTGCCAGCACAGCAACTAATGAAAAACTGTTTTTT	.	TRBV2	.	TRBJ1-4
CASSEGQGISYGYTF	TGTGCCAGCAGTGAGGGACAGGGAATATCCTATGGCTACACCTTC	TRBD1	TRBV2	.	TRBJ1-2
CASSLSTGTEAFF	TGTGCCAGCAGCCTATCTACAGGGACTGAAGCTTTCTTT	.	TRBV7-3	few	TRBJ1-1
CASSMGRAASGNTIYF	TGTGCCAGTAGTATGGGCAGGGCTGCCTCTGGAAACACCATATATTTT	.	TRBV19	.	TRBJ1-3
CAWSKRTGVEKLFF	TGTGCCTGGAGTAAGCGGACAGGGGTCGAAAAACTGTTTTTT	TRBD1	TRBV30	.	TRBJ1-4
CASSEAVSNQPQHF	TGTGCCAGCAGTGAGGCCGTTAGCAATCAGCCCCAGCATTTT	.	TRBV2	few	TRBJ1-5
CASSYSAGRSSYEQYF	TGTGCCAGCAGTTACTCGGCCGGCCGGAGCTCCTACGAGCAGTACTTC	.	TRBV6-5	.	TRBJ2-7
CASSLEMVQRGYNEQFF	TGCGCCAGCAGCTTAGAGATGGTTCAGCGGGGCTACAATGAGCAGTTCTTC	TRBD2	TRBV5-1	.	TRBJ2-1
CASSELSGAYNEQFF	TGCGCCAGCAGTGAATTGAGCGGGGCATACAATGAGCAGTTCTTC	TRBD2	TRBV10-2	.	TRBJ2-1
CASSLQGGTSNQPQHF	TGTGCCAGCAGCTTACAGGGGGGAACTAGCAATCAGCCCCAGCATTTT	TRBD1	TRBV7-9	.	TRBJ1-5
CASSADRFSNQPQHF	TGTGCCAGCAGTGCCGACAGGTTTAGCAATCAGCCCCAGCATTTT	.	TRBV2	.	TRBJ1-5
CASSLEPGTGGYEQYF	TGTGCCAGCAGCTTAGAGCCCGGGACAGGGGGCTACGAGCAGTACTTC	TRBD1	TRBV7-9	.	TRBJ2-7
CASSLGVPEGTQYF	TGTGCCAGCAGCTTGGGCGTACCTGAGGGGACCCAGTACTTC	.	TRBV5-6	.	TRBJ2-5
CASSRGTEAFF	TGTGCCAGCAGTAGGGGGACTGAAGCTTTCTTT	.	TRBV6-1	few	TRBJ1-1
CASSLTGTGAGYTF	TGTGCCAGCAGCTTAACCGGGACAGGGGCTGGCTACACCTTC	TRBD1	TRBV7-3	.	TRBJ1-2
CASSLAGDRGHSPLHF	TGTGCCAGCAGCTTAGCAGGGGACAGGGGGCATTCACCCCTCCACTTT	TRBD1	TRBV7-2	.	TRBJ1-6
CASSESGTTEAFF	TGTGCCAGCAGTGAATCGGGAACCACTGAAGCTTTCTTT	.	TRBV2	.	TRBJ1-1
CSTDRTYEQYF	TGCAGTACGGACAGAACCTACGAGCAGTACTTC	.	TRBV20-1	.	TRBJ2-7
CASSILGTSGSQETQYF	TGTGCCAGTAGTATTCTGGGGACTAGCGGGAGCCAAGAGACCCAGTACTTC	TRBD2	TRBV19	.	TRBJ2-5
CASSKSLGSYNEQFF	TGCGCCAGCAGCAAATCTCTCGGCTCCTACAATGAGCAGTTCTTC	.	TRBV5-1	once	TRBJ2-1
CASSAPTSNLFYEQYF	TGTGCCAGCAGCGCACCGACTAGCAACCTTTTCTACGAGCAGTACTTC	.	TRBV21-1	.	TRBJ2-7
CASSRTGGIYEQYF	TGCGCCAGCAGCCGGACAGGGGGAATCTACGAGCAGTACTTC	TRBD1	TRBV5-1	.	TRBJ2-7
CASSLTSGSGNTIYF	TGCGCCAGCAGCTTGACGTCCGGCTCTGGAAACACCATATATTTT	.	TRBV5-1	.	TRBJ1-3
CASKQARGKNEKLFF	TGTGCCAGCAAGCAAGCCAGGGGGAAAAATGAAAAACTGTTTTTT	TRBD1	TRBV27	.	TRBJ1-4
CASSYWDRLGNQPQHF	TGTGCCAGCAGTTACTGGGACAGGCTAGGAAATCAGCCCCAGCATTTT	TRBD1	TRBV6-5	.	TRBJ1-5
CASSVGQVAEYGYTF	TGTGCCAGCAGCGTTGGACAGGTCGCGGAATATGGCTACACCTTC	TRBD1	TRBV9	.	TRBJ1-2
CASSIGQGAAGELFF	TGTGCCAGCAGCATCGGACAGGGGGCGGCCGGGGAGCTGTTTTTT	TRBD1	TRBV9	medium-sized	TRBJ2-2
CASSLDSTTEAFF	TGTGCCAGCAGCTTAGACAGTACTACTGAAGCTTTCTTT	.	TRBV7-6	.	TRBJ1-1
CASSETPGQGAFGYTF	TGTGCCAGCAGTGAAACCCCGGGACAGGGGGCGTTTGGCTACACCTTC	TRBD1	TRBV6-1	few	TRBJ1-2
CASSLGGRINQPQHF	TGTGCCAGCAGTTTAGGGGGCAGAATCAATCAGCCCCAGCATTTT	.	TRBV28	.	TRBJ1-5
CASSPQTGGNGYTF	TGTGCCAGCAGCCCGCAGACAGGGGGAAATGGCTACACCTTC	TRBD1	TRBV5-4	.	TRBJ1-2
CASSFPGRGEQYF	TGTGCCAGCAGCTTCCCAGGGAGGGGCGAGCAGTACTTC	TRBD2	TRBV7-8	once	TRBJ2-7
CATRMGLSPNEKLFF	TGCGCCACACGAATGGGCCTTTCTCCTAATGAAAAACTGTTTTTT	.	TRBV4-1	few	TRBJ1-4
CASGQDEQYF	TGTGCCAGCGGGCAGGACGAGCAGTACTTC	.	TRBV6-5	few	TRBJ2-7
CASSLGGVDSPLHF	TGTGCCAGCAGCTTAGGAGGAGTGGATTCACCCCTCCACTTT	.	TRBV11-3	.	TRBJ1-6